This T cell receptor beta chain was identified in a study of T-cell reconstitution after alpha-beta-depleted transplantation in children. Preparation of the TCRbeta library was carried out with unique molecular identifiers. TCRdb processed the PCR reads anew with MiXCR; each CDR3 protein has one entry. The sample shows about 440,000 distinct CDR3 sequences, about 40% of them seen only once. This clonotype has just one count. What it binds is not known. Study-wide results and limits: At the one-year point after transplant, T-cell counts and TCRbeta diversity were found to come mostly from T cells that had been newly produced.

The germline CDR1 and CDR2 sequences are MDHEN and SYDVKM. The CDR3 consists of 15 residues. Trimming removed 6 bases from V and 4 bases from J; junction bases left unmatched: 10. The source of this sequence is a girl aged 2-9 years with aplastic anemia, due to receive a stem cell transplant. The material sequenced was PBMCs, taken before TCRalphabeta/CD19-depleted stem cell transplant. The chain employs TRBV28 and TRBJ2-3; 7 positions agree with TRBD1. CDR3 sequence: CASSPGGHGPDTQYF. CDR3 nucleotide sequence: TGTGCCAGCAGCCCAGGGGGACATGGCCCAGATACGCAGTATTTT.